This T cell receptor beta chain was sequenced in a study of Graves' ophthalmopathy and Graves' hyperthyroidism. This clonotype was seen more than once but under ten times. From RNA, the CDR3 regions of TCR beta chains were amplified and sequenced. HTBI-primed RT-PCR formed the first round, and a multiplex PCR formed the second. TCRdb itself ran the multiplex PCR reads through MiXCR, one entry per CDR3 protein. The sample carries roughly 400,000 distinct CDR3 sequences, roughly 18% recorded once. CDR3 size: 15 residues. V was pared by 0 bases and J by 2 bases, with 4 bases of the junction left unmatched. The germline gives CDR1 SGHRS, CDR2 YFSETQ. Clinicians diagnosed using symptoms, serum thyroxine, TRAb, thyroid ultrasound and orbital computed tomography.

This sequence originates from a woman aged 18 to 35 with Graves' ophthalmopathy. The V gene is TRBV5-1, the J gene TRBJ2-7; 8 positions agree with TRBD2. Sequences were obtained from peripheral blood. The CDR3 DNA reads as TGCGCCAGCAGCTTGGCCGGGGGGGACCCCTACGAGCAGTACTTC. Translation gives CASSLAGGDPYEQYF.